One sample yielded the 29 T cell receptor beta chains listed below, sequenced in a study of identifying expanded T cells in peripheral blood. Measured with immunoSEQ multiplex PCR; TCRdb has only the in-frame clones, and not every one. The sample shows over 100,000 clones, about 91% of them seen only once. Material: blood. These receptors were collected from a person aged 18-69 years in good health.

The chain carries TRBV29-1 and TRBJ2-1, with 10 nucleotides matching TRBD1. The CDR3 sequence is 15 residues long. CDR1 and CDR2 (germline): SQVTM, ANQGSEA. The ends lost 1 base at V and 2 bases at J; junction bases unmatched: 2. Here the CDR3 DNA reads TGCAGCGTTGAAGGGGGGACAGGGGCCTACAATGAGCAGTTCTTC. The encoded protein is CSVEGGTGAYNEQFF.

The chain carries TRBV6-1 and TRBJ1-1, with D unresolved. The CDR3 is 14 amino acids. V dropped 3 bases and J dropped 0 bases, with 8 bases sitting between them. The germline CDR1 and CDR2 sequences are MNHNS and SASEGT. The CDR3 sequence is CASSERVMNTEAFF. The CDR3 DNA sequence: TGTGCCAGCAGTGAGAGGGTCATGAACACTGAAGCTTTCTTT.

The chain joins TRBV7-2 to TRBJ1-2; 8 bases align to TRBD1. Unmatched junction bases numbered 5, after V lost 4 bases and J lost 4 bases. The germline CDR1 and CDR2 sequences are SGHTA and FQGNSA. CDR3 length: 14 amino acids. CDR3 DNA: TGTGCCAGCAGCTCCAGGGGGCTGGGCTATGGCTACACCTTC. Protein: CASSSRGLGYGYTF.

J is TRBJ2-7 and V is TRBV6-1; 9 bases fit TRBD1. The V segment lost 0 bases and the J segment 4 bases; nucleotides outside the gene matches: 7. The CDR3 spans 16 residues. CDR1 is MNHNS and CDR2 is SASEGT in the germline V gene. The CDR3 loop is CASSEARTGGFYEQYF. CDR3 DNA: TGTGCCAGCAGTGAAGCTCGTACAGGGGGCTTTTACGAGCAGTACTTC.

CDR3 nucleotide sequence: TGTGCCAGCAGTTTATTTAACAGGAGGATGGGACACCCAAGGACCTACGAGCAGTACTTC. Translated: CASSLFNRRMGHPRTYEQYF. The chain employs TRBV27 and TRBJ2-7; D perhaps matches TRBD1 (6 bases). CDR3 length equals 20 residues. The V end lost 1 base, the J end lost 2 bases, and 27 bases lay between the germline ends. Germline V gene data show CDR1 as MNHEY and CDR2 as SMNVEV (reference sequence).

V usage is TRBV9 and J usage is TRBJ2-1, with D perhaps being TRBD1 or TRBD2 (6 bases each). The CDR3 is made up of 12 amino acids. Germline V gives CDR1 SGDLS, CDR2 YYNGEE. The ends were cut back, 5 bases at V and 9 bases at J, with 12 bases in the middle. CDR3 nucleotide sequence: TGTGCCAGCAGAAGGGGGGATGGTGAGCAGTTCTTC. Translation: CASRRGDGEQFF. Using reference TRBV9 and TRBJ2-1 for the parts outside the CDR3, the full variable domain is DSGVTQTPKHLITATGQRVTLRCSPRSGDLSVYWYQQSLDQGLQFLIQYYNGEERAKGNILERFSAQQFPDLHSELNLSSLELGDSALYFCASRRGDGEQFFGPGTRLTVL.

The chain joins TRBV14 to TRBJ1-2; 8 bases fit TRBD1. The CDR3 spans 14 residues. The V segment lost 2 bases and the J segment 4 bases; nucleotides outside the gene matches: 3. CDR1 is SGHDN, CDR2 FVKESK, per germline. The CDR3 sequence: CASSQNRGSYGYTF. The CDR3 region has the DNA TGTGCCAGCAGCCAAAACAGGGGGTCCTATGGCTACACCTTC.

This sequence joins TRBV6-1 and TRBJ1-1; 7 bases line up with TRBD1. The CDR3 runs to 13 residues. J gave up 3 bases and V 6 bases, and 4 bases lay outside the gene matches. CDR1 and CDR2 from the germline V gene are MNHNS and SASEGT. CDR3 DNA sequence: TGTGCCAGCAGCCGAGACAGGGACACTGAAGCTTTCTTT. Protein sequence: CASSRDRDTEAFF.

The rearrangement uses TRBV6-1 and TRBJ2-5, with D possibly TRBD1 on 5 matching bases. Germline V gene sequence: CDR1 MNHNS, CDR2 SASEGT. The CDR3 has 13 amino acids. V lost 7 bases, J lost 2 bases, and 11 bases lay in between. CDR3 DNA sequence: TGTGCCAGCACCGGACAACCTCAAGAGACCCAGTACTTC. This gives the protein CASTGQPQETQYF.

The chain employs TRBV27 and TRBJ2-3; the match to TRBD1 covers 9 bases. There are 16 residues in the CDR3. Germline assignment: CDR1 MNHEY and CDR2 SMNVEV (reference sequence). V was clipped by 5 bases and J by 4 bases; unmatched bases: 10. CDR3 bases: TGTGCCAGCAGTGTCTCCGGGACAGGGCTCTCAGATACGCAGTATTTT. Protein product: CASSVSGTGLSDTQYF.

The gene calls are TRBV5-6 and TRBJ2-5; weak D call: TRBD1 (7 bases). Germline-derived CDR1 and CDR2 are SGHDT and YYEEEE. This CDR3 has 12 residues. V gave up 4 bases and J gave up 5 bases, with 9 bases separating them. This chain's CDR3 is CASSPGGETQYF. As DNA, the CDR3 is TGTGCCAGCAGCCCAGGGGGGGAGACCCAGTACTTC.

This chain links TRBV19 with TRBJ1-2; D not certain. Looked up from germline, CDR1 is LNHDA and CDR2 is SQIVND (reference sequence). The V gene lost 7 bases and the J gene lost 4 bases, with 13 bases spanning the gap. The CDR3 is 13 amino acids. The CDR3 DNA sequence: TGTGCCAGTAAGAGCACCGGGAGCTATGGCTACACCTTC. Amino acids: CASKSTGSYGYTF.

This chain joins TRBV7-2 and TRBJ2-7; 8 nucleotides line up with TRBD1. V was pared by 5 bases and J by 5 bases, with 11 bases of the junction left unmatched. Germline V lookup: CDR1 SGHTA, CDR2 FQGNSA. The CDR3 runs 15 residues. The CDR3 DNA reads as TGTGCCAGCAGCACATCCGGGACAGGTGGGAACGAGCAGTACTTC. Translated, it gives CASSTSGTGGNEQYF.

The genes are TRBV7-2 and TRBJ1-3, with D uncertain. The CDR3 has 15 residues. The V gene's germline CDR1 is SGHTA and CDR2 FQGNSA. Trimming took off 1 base at V and 4 bases at J, with 11 bases between the two ends. The DNA for the CDR3 is TGTGCCAGCAGCTTAGTGGGCGGGTACGGAAACACCATATATTTT. This translates into CASSLVGGYGNTIYF.

A few counts support this clone. This rearrangement joins TRBV5-3 to TRBJ1-1, with D possibly matching TRBD1 (6 bases). TRBV5-3 is an open reading frame whose function is uncertain. The V and J ends lost 10 bases and 4 bases respectively, with 17 bases between them. There are 13 residues in the CDR3. The CDR3 protein is CAARGTGATEAFF. CDR3 sequence (DNA): TGTGCCGCTCGGGGTACGGGGGCCACTGAAGCTTTCTTT.

The chain couples TRBV7-5 to TRBJ1-5; the D segment call TRBD1 is taken from the table without a DNA check. TRBV7-5 is flagged as a pseudogene. The CDR3 is 16 residues long. The CDR3 loop is CARSSSDRGSNQPQHF. In nucleotides, the CDR3 is TGTGCCAGAAGCTCCTCAGACAGGGGGAGCAATCAGCCCCAGCATTTT.

This chain uses TRBV5-8 with TRBJ1-2, with D unresolved. The germline CDR1 and CDR2 sequences are SGHTS and YDEGEE. CDR3 size: 11 residues. V shed 0 bases and J shed 7 bases, with 4 bases lying between them. This CDR3 reads CASSLVGGYTF. The CDR3 coding sequence is TGTGCCAGCAGCTTGGTGGGTGGCTACACCTTC.

The chain uses TRBV6-6 and TRBJ1-6; D gene ambiguous. The CDR3 is made up of 15 amino acids. Trimming cost V 7 bases and J 0 bases, with 10 bases left between them. Germline V gives CDR1 MNHNY, CDR2 SVGAGI (reference sequence). The CDR3: CASIRLSSYNSPLHF. Written as DNA, the CDR3 is TGTGCCAGCATCCGACTTAGCTCCTATAATTCACCCCTCCACTTT.

The V gene is TRBV9, the J gene TRBJ2-7; 7 nucleotides match TRBD2. The CDR3 contains 15 residues. V was pared by 0 bases and J by 4 bases, with 7 bases of the junction left unmatched. Per the germline V gene, CDR1 is SGDLS and CDR2 is YYNGEE. In nucleotides, the CDR3 is TGTGCCAGCAGCGTAGCTGGCGGGAGCTATTACGAGCAGTACTTC. Translation gives CASSVAGGSYYEQYF.

The chain joins TRBV27 to TRBJ2-7; possible D gene TRBD1, 5 bases. Germline CDR1 reads MNHEY; CDR2 reads SMNVEV (reference sequence). Trimming left V 2 bases short and J 10 bases short, with 21 bases between. This CDR3 region has 15 residues. The CDR3, as DNA: TGTGCCAGCAGTTTAGGGTCTGGGGCCCTCCTAGACCAGTACTTC. It specifies CASSLGSGALLDQYF.

The rearrangement joins TRBV29-1 to TRBJ1-2; D gene unclear. CDR1 is SQVTM and CDR2 is ANQGSEA in the germline V gene. Deletions cut 5 bases from V and 3 bases from J, with 10 bases between. The CDR3 totals 12 residues. DNA of the CDR3: TGCAGCGTTAAAGTGGGAGACTATGGCTACACCTTC. As protein: CSVKVGDYGYTF.

The rearrangement joins TRBV12-5 to TRBJ2-7; D is undetermined. This CDR3 has 15 amino acids. The V gene's germline CDR1 is LGHNT and CDR2 FRNRAP. Trimming took 0 bases from V and 0 from J, leaving 9 bases between them. The CDR3 DNA sequence: TGTGCTAGTGGTTTGGTACCTTTCAACTCCTACGAGCAGTACTTC. Translating gives CASGLVPFNSYEQYF.

The rearrangement uses TRBV13 and TRBJ2-5; D not certain. Germline-derived CDR1 and CDR2 are PRHDT and FYEKMQ (reference sequence). The V gene lost 5 bases and the J gene lost 3 bases, with 13 bases spanning the gap. CDR3 length: 14 residues. This chain's CDR3 is CASSALGAEETQYF. The DNA for the CDR3 is TGTGCCAGCAGCGCGCTCGGTGCCGAAGAGACCCAGTACTTC.

V is TRBV19 and J is TRBJ1-1; D not resolved. The V end was cut by 7 bases, the J end by 1 base, with 16 bases between. Per the germline V gene, CDR1 is LNHDA and CDR2 is SQIVND (reference sequence). The CDR3 extends over 15 amino acids. CDR3 in DNA: TGTGCCAGTAATTCGGCTACCCTTAAGAACACTGAAGCTTTCTTT. This codes for CASNSATLKNTEAFF.

The rearrangement uses TRBV28 and TRBJ2-3, with 7 bases aligning to TRBD2. CDR3 length equals 15 residues. Unmatched junction bases numbered 7, after V lost 2 bases and J lost 5 bases. Germline values: CDR1 MDHEN, CDR2 SYDVKM. CDR3 in DNA: TGTGCCAGCAGTTTAGCGGCGGGAGTTATAGATACGCAGTATTTT. Its protein is CASSLAAGVIDTQYF.

For the CDR3, the DNA is TGTGCCTGGAGTGTACGGGCAGGGGGCGACGAGCAGTACTTC. Its protein is CAWSVRAGGDEQYF. V is TRBV30 and J is TRBJ2-7; 8 nucleotides line up with TRBD1. V shed 0 bases and J 5 bases; nucleotides not matched to a gene: 6. The CDR3 is 14 amino acids. CDR1 is GTSNPN and CDR2 is SVGIG in the germline V gene (reference sequence).

The V call is TRBV6-5, the J call TRBJ1-3, with D possibly being TRBD1 (5 bases). In germline, CDR1 is MNHEY, CDR2 SVGAGI. V was pared by 2 bases and J by 0 bases, with 11 bases between. The CDR3 extends over 16 amino acids. The CDR3 here is CASSYGAGSSGNTIYF. For the CDR3, the DNA is TGTGCCAGCAGTTACGGGGCAGGGAGCTCTGGAAACACCATATATTTT.

The chain is built from TRBV7-6 and TRBJ2-2; D not certain. The germline V gene encodes CDR1 SGHVS and CDR2 FNYEAQ. The CDR3 spans 14 residues. V was trimmed by 2 bases and J by 3 bases, leaving 7 bases between them. The CDR3 spells CASSLTADTGELFF. The CDR3 DNA reads TGTGCCAGCAGCTTAACCGCGGACACCGGGGAGCTGTTTTTT.

In its sample, this clone was seen once. V and J are TRBV6-5 and TRBJ1-1, with 8 bases lining up with TRBD1. From germline, CDR1 is MNHEY and CDR2 SVGAGI. This CDR3 has 13 amino acids. The V segment lost 5 bases and the J segment 5 bases; nucleotides outside the gene matches: 4. CDR3 DNA: TGTGCCAGCAGTCCCTACAGGGGGACTGAAGCTTTCTTT. This translates into CASSPYRGTEAFF.